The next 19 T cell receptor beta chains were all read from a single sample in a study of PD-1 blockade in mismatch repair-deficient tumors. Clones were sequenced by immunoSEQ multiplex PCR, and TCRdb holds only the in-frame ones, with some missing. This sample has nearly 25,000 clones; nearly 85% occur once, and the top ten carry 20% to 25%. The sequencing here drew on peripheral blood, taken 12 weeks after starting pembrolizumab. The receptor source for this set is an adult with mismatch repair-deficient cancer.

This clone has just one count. The CDR3 sequence is CASSTGYDWEVIEQFF. The CDR3 coding sequence is TGTGCCAGCAGCACAGGCTACGACTGGGAAGTGATTGAGCAGTTCTTC. V is TRBV21-1 and J is TRBJ2-1. TRBV21-1 is deemed a pseudogene. The CDR3 extends over 16 amino acids.

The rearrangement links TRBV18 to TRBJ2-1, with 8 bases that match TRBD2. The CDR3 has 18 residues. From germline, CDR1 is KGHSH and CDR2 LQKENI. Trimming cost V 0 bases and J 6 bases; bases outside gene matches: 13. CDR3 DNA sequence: TGTGCCAGCTCACCACCCGGAGGCGCGGGAGGTGGGGGCAATGAGCAGTTCTTC. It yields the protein CASSPPGGAGGGGNEQFF.

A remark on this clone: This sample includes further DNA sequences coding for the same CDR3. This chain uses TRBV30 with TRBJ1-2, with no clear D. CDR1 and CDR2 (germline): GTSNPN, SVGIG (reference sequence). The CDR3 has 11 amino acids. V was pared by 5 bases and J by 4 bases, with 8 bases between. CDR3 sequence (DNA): TGTGCCTGGTCCGGCGCCTATGGCTACACCTTC. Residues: CAWSGAYGYTF.

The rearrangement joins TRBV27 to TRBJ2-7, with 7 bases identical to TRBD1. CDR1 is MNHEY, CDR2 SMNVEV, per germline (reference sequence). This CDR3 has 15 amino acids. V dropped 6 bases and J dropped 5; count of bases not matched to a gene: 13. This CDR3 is CASRTISGTAHEQYF. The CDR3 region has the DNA TGTGCCAGCAGGACGATTTCCGGGACAGCCCACGAGCAGTACTTC.

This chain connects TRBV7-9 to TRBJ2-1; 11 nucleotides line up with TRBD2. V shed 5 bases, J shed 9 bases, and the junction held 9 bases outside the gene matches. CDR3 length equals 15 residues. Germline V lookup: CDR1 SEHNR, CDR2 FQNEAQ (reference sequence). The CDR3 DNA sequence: TGTGCCAGCAGCGTTACCGGGACTAGCGGTTCTGAGCAGTTCTTC. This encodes CASSVTGTSGSEQFF.

The CDR3 here is CSVERDVTGANVLTF. The CDR3 DNA reads TGCAGCGTTGAACGGGACGTGACTGGGGCCAACGTCCTGACTTTC. The rearrangement links TRBV29-1 to TRBJ2-6; tentatively, D is TRBD1 or TRBD2 (5 bases each). CDR1 is SQVTM and CDR2 is ANQGSEA in the germline V gene. CDR3 size: 15 residues. The V end lost 2 bases, the J end lost 2 bases, and 10 bases lay between the germline ends.

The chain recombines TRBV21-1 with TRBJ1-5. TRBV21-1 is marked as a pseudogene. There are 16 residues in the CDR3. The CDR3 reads CASSKVEASRVQPQHF. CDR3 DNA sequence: TGTGCCAGCAGCAAAGTGGAGGCCTCGCGAGTTCAGCCCCAGCATTTT.

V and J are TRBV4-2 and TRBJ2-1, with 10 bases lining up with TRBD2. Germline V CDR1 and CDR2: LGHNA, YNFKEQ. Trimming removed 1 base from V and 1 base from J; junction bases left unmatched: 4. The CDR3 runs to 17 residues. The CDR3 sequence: CASSQVTAGGSYNEQFF. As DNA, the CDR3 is TGTGCCAGCAGCCAAGTCACAGCGGGAGGGTCCTACAATGAGCAGTTCTTC.

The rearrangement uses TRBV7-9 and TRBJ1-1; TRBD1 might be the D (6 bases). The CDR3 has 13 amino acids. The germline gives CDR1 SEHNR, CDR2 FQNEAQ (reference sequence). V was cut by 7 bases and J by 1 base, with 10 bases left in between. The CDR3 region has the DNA TGTGCCAGCATCGGACAGCAGAACACTGAAGCTTTCTTT. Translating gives CASIGQQNTEAFF.

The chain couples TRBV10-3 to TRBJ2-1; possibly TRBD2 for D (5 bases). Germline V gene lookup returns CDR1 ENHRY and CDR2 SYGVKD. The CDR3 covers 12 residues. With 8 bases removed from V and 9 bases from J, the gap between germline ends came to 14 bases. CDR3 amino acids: CAIRSGMAEQFF. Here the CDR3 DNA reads TGTGCCATCCGATCGGGGATGGCTGAGCAGTTCTTC.

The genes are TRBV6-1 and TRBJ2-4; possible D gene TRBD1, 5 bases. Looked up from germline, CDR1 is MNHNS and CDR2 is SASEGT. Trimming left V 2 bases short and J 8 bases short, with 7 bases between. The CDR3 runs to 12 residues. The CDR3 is CASSELGDIQYF. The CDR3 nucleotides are TGTGCCAGCAGTGAACTAGGGGACATTCAGTACTTC.

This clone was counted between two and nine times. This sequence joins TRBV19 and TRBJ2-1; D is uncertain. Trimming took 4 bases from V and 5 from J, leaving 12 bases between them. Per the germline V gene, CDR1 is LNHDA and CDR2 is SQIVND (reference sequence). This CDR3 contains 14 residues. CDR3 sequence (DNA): TGTGCCAGTAGTACCACGTACACCGACAATGAGCAGTTCTTC. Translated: CASSTTYTDNEQFF. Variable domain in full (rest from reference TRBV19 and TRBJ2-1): DGGITQSPKYLFRKEGQNVTLSCEQNLNHDAMYWYRQDPGQGLRLIYYSQIVNDFQKGDIAEGYSVSREKKESFPLTVTSAQKNPTAFYLCASSTTYTDNEQFFGPGTRLTVL.

The CDR3 spells CAWSVGAWAGELFF. As DNA, the CDR3 is TGTGCCTGGAGTGTAGGGGCTTGGGCCGGGGAGCTGTTTTTT. The chain recombines TRBV30 with TRBJ2-2; possible D gene TRBD1, 5 bases. Germline V CDR1 and CDR2: GTSNPN, SVGIG (reference sequence). The CDR3 contains 14 residues. V was clipped by 0 bases and J by 6 bases, with 11 bases between them.

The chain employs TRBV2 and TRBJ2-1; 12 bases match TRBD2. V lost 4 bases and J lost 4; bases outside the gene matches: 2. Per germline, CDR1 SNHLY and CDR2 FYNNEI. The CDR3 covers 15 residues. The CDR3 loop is CASSAGLAGYNEQFF. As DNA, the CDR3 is TGTGCCAGCAGTGCTGGACTAGCGGGGTACAATGAGCAGTTCTTC.

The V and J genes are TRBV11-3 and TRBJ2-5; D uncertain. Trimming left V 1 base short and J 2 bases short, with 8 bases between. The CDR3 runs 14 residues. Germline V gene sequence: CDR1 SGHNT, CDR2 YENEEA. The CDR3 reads CASSLGTVQETQYF. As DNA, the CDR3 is TGTGCCAGCAGCTTAGGCACCGTACAAGAGACCCAGTACTTC. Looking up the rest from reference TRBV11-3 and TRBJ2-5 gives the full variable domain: EAGVVQSPRYKIIEKKQPVAFWCNPISGHNTLYWYLQNLGQGPELLIRYENEEAVDDSQLPKDRFSAERLKGVDSTLKIQPAELGDSAVYLCASSLGTVQETQYFGPGTRLLVL.

In nucleotides, the CDR3 is TGTGCCAGCAGCTTAGTTGTAGAGACCTGGGCTTTCTTT. Translating it yields CASSLVVETWAFF. This rearrangement joins TRBV7-9 to TRBJ1-1, with no clear D. Germline CDR1 is SEHNR and CDR2 is FQNEAQ (reference sequence). CDR3 length: 13 amino acids. The V gene lost 1 base and the J gene lost 11 bases, with 14 bases spanning the gap.

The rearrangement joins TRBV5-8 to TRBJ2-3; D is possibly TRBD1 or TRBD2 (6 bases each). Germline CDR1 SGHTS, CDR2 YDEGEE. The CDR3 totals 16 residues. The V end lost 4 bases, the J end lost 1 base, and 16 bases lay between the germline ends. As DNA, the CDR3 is TGTGCCAGCAGCCCAGGGGTAGTAGCGGGCACAGATACGCAGTATTTT. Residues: CASSPGVVAGTDTQYF.

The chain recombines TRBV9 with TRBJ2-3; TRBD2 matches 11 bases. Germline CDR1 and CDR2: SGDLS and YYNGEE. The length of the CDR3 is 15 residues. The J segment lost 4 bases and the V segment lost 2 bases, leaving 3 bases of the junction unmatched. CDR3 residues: CASSVSGRASDTQYF. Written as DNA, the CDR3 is TGTGCCAGCAGCGTTAGCGGGAGGGCTTCAGATACGCAGTATTTT. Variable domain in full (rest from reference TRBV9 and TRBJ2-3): DSGVTQTPKHLITATGQRVTLRCSPRSGDLSVYWYQQSLDQGLQFLIQYYNGEERAKGNILERFSAQQFPDLHSELNLSSLELGDSALYFCASSVSGRASDTQYFGPGTRLTVL.

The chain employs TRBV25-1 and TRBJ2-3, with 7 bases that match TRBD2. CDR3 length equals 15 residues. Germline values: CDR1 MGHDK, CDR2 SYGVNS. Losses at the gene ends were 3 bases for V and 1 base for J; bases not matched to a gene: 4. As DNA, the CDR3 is TGTGCCAGCAGTGAGACTAGCCGGGGCACAGATACGCAGTATTTT. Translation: CASSETSRGTDTQYF. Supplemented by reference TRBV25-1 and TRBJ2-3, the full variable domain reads EADIYQTPRYLVIGTGKKITLECSQTMGHDKMYWYQQDPGMELHLIHYSYGVNSTEKGDLSSESTVSRIRTEHFPLTLESARPSHTSQYLCASSETSRGTDTQYFGPGTRLTVL.